A single sample gave rise to the 25 T cell receptor beta chains below, sequenced in a study of T cell responses to AZD1222 COVID-19 vaccine. The method was immunoSEQ multiplex PCR; TCRdb's version includes in-frame clones alone and lacks a portion of them. The sample consists of about 120,000 clones, 75% to 90% of them appearing once. The sequencing used peripheral blood, collected on day 0 of MenACWY control vaccination. Receptors originate from an adult in good health.

The genes are TRBV5-1 and TRBJ1-3; no clear D gene. V was cut by 0 bases and J by 1 base, with 8 bases left in between. The CDR3 runs to 15 residues. The germline V gene has CDR1 SGHRS and CDR2 YFSETQ. The CDR3 DNA is TGCGCCAGCAGCTTGGTGATGGGTTCTGGAAACACCATATATTTT. Protein product: CASSLVMGSGNTIYF.

This clone was detected only once. The V gene is TRBV5-6, the J gene TRBJ1-1; D uncertain. With 0 bases removed from V and 3 bases from J, the gap between germline ends came to 12 bases. The CDR3 length is 15 residues. Germline V gene sequence: CDR1 SGHDT, CDR2 YYEEEE. Written as DNA, the CDR3 is TGTGCCAGCAGCTTGGTTTATGGTACGGACACTGAAGCTTTCTTT. It specifies CASSLVYGTDTEAFF.

The chain joins TRBV7-2 to TRBJ2-5, with D possibly TRBD2 on 5 matching bases. The CDR3 sequence is 11 residues long. CDR1 is SGHTA, CDR2 FQGNSA, per germline. Trimming shortened V by 5 bases and J by 5 bases, and 6 bases separated the two germline ends. The CDR3 protein is CASSRRETQYF. The CDR3 DNA reads as TGTGCCAGCAGCCGGAGGGAGACCCAGTACTTC.

The chain has TRBV18 and TRBJ1-4, with 8 bases matching TRBD1. Germline V gene lookup returns CDR1 KGHSH and CDR2 LQKENI. V lost 2 bases to trimming and J lost 8 bases; unmatched junction nucleotides: 13. The CDR3 totals 17 residues. The CDR3 DNA follows: TGTGCCAGCTCACCATCCTTAGTGACAGGGGACAAGGAAAAACTGTTTTTT. Its translation: CASSPSLVTGDKEKLFF.

This rearrangement joins TRBV6-5 to TRBJ2-7; D is ambiguous. The germline V gene encodes CDR1 MNHEY and CDR2 SVGAGI. The length of the CDR3 is 14 residues. V shed 6 bases and J shed 3 bases, with 15 bases lying between them. CDR3 loop: CASSLEPWVYEQYF. The CDR3 region has the DNA TGTGCCAGCAGCCTTGAGCCGTGGGTCTACGAGCAGTACTTC.

This clone was seen a few times. The V gene is TRBV6-5, the J gene TRBJ2-7; 8 bases fit TRBD2. Trimming removed 0 bases from V and 4 bases from J; junction bases left unmatched: 2. This CDR3 spans 14 amino acids. CDR1 and CDR2 (germline): MNHEY, SVGAGI. The CDR3 is CASSYSGGEYEQYF. The CDR3 DNA is TGTGCCAGCAGTTACTCCGGGGGGGAGTACGAGCAGTACTTC.

CDR3: CASTRQGRAETQYF. The CDR3 nucleotides read TGTGCCAGCACACGACAGGGCAGGGCTGAGACCCAGTACTTC. The V call is TRBV2, the J call TRBJ2-5; TRBD1 matches at 7 bases. The CDR3 spans 14 residues. Germline CDR1 reads SNHLY; CDR2 reads FYNNEI. V lost 7 bases to trimming and J lost 5 bases; unmatched junction nucleotides: 10.

The chain has TRBV7-9 and TRBJ1-4; D uncertain. Trimming removed 0 bases from V and 13 bases from J, with 15 bases in between. Germline V gene sequence: CDR1 SEHNR, CDR2 FQNEAQ (reference sequence). The CDR3 has 14 residues. CDR3 nucleotide sequence: TGTGCCAGCAGCTTAGCGGGCGGAGAGTTTCGACTGTTTTTT. Amino acids: CASSLAGGEFRLFF.

This clone showed up just once. The chain uses TRBV29-1 and TRBJ1-1, with D possibly TRBD1 on 5 matching bases. Per germline, CDR1 SQVTM and CDR2 ANQGSEA. The CDR3 length is 14 residues. V gave up 1 base and J gave up 3 bases, with 12 bases separating them. Written as DNA, the CDR3 is TGCAGCGTTGAAGGGGGGGAGTCGGACACTGAAGCTTTCTTT. Its translation: CSVEGGESDTEAFF.

The chain has TRBV7-2 and TRBJ2-5; D unresolved. The CDR3 sequence is 11 residues long. Germline V gives CDR1 SGHTA, CDR2 FQGNSA. Trimming left V 5 bases short and J 6 bases short, with 7 bases between. Written as DNA, the CDR3 is TGTGCCAGCAGCCCGAGTCAGACCCAGTACTTC. As protein: CASSPSQTQYF.

The rearrangement uses TRBV6-5 and TRBJ2-1; 7 bases map to TRBD2. Per germline, CDR1 MNHEY and CDR2 SVGAGI. Trimming took 2 bases from V and 7 from J; bases not matched to a gene: 8. CDR3 size: 15 residues. Here the CDR3 reads CASSYRGSRGNEQFF. CDR3 nucleotide sequence: TGTGCCAGCAGTTACCGCGGTTCGCGGGGGAATGAGCAGTTCTTC.

The V gene is TRBV28, the J gene TRBJ1-5, with D unclear. The CDR3 loop spans 14 amino acids. Germline lookup yields CDR1 MDHEN and CDR2 SYDVKM. The V gene lost 3 bases and the J gene lost 3 bases, with 9 bases spanning the gap. The DNA for the CDR3 is TGTGCCAGCAGTTTGAGAGGACTCAATCAGCCCCAGCATTTT. Translating it yields CASSLRGLNQPQHF.

V usage is TRBV15 and J usage is TRBJ2-7, with TRBD1 as a possible D gene (6 bases). CDR3 size: 15 residues. CDR1 and CDR2 from the germline V gene are LNHNV and YYDKDF (reference sequence). Trimming left V 0 bases short and J 3 bases short, with 12 bases between. Here the CDR3 DNA reads TGTGCCACCAGCAGAGATCGGGCGACAGGCTACGAGCAGTACTTC. Its protein product is CATSRDRATGYEQYF.

The chain uses TRBV24-1 and TRBJ2-1, with TRBD1 matching over 12 bases. CDR3 length: 13 amino acids. J lost 7 bases, V lost 9 bases, and 3 bases had no gene match. Germline V gene sequence: CDR1 KGHDR, CDR2 SFDVKD. CDR3: CATGTGGENEQFF. The CDR3 nucleotides are TGTGCCACCGGGACAGGGGGCGAAAATGAGCAGTTCTTC.

This chain uses TRBV7-6 with TRBJ2-5; D is possibly TRBD1 (5 bases). The V gene's germline CDR1 is SGHVS and CDR2 FNYEAQ. The V end lost 8 bases, the J end lost 4 bases, and 14 bases lay between the germline ends. There are 13 residues in the CDR3. CDR3 sequence reads: CASQGSGGETQYF. DNA for the CDR3: TGTGCCAGCCAGGGATCGGGTGGAGAGACCCAGTACTTC. The whole variable domain, filled in from reference TRBV7-6 and TRBJ2-5, reads GAGVSQSPRYKVTKRGQDVALRCDPISGHVSLYWYRQALGQGPEFLTYFNYEAQQDKSGLPNDRFSAERPEGSISTLTIQRTEQRDSAMYRCASQGSGGETQYFGPGTRLLVL.

The chain uses TRBV4-3 and TRBJ2-1; D uncertain. Germline assignment: CDR1 LGHNA and CDR2 YSLEER. The length of the CDR3 is 15 residues. Trimming took off 0 bases at V and 3 bases at J, with 9 bases between the two ends. Written as DNA, the CDR3 is TGCGCCAGCAGCCAAGATGAAGGGAACTACAATGAGCAGTTCTTC. This sequence encodes CASSQDEGNYNEQFF.

The chain joins TRBV5-1 to TRBJ1-6, with 10 bases that match TRBD1. Trimming removed 3 bases from V and 7 bases from J; junction bases left unmatched: 7. CDR3 length: 16 amino acids. The germline V gene encodes CDR1 SGHRS and CDR2 YFSETQ. The CDR3 DNA is TGCGCCAGCAGCTGGGACAGGGGAGGTGGGAATTCACCCCTCCACTTT. It codes for CASSWDRGGGNSPLHF.

The rearrangement uses TRBV9 and TRBJ1-1; D is perhaps TRBD1 (5 bases). The CDR3 covers 14 residues. Per the germline V gene, CDR1 is SGDLS and CDR2 is YYNGEE. Deletions cut 6 bases from V and 1 base from J, with 13 bases between. The chain's CDR3 is CASTWGTGNTEAFF. CDR3 DNA: TGTGCCAGCACCTGGGGGACGGGGAACACTGAAGCTTTCTTT.

This clone was seen only once. The same CDR3 also results from other DNA sequences found in this sample. V and J are TRBV7-2 and TRBJ2-5, with D possibly TRBD2 on 5 matching bases. V lost 5 bases and J lost 1, with 11 bases in between. CDR1 and CDR2 (germline): SGHTA, FQGNSA. This CDR3 is built from 14 residues. The CDR3, as DNA: TGTGCCAGCAGCCGCGGGCGCCTCCAAGAGACCCAGTACTTC. Protein sequence: CASSRGRLQETQYF.

V and J are TRBV7-3 and TRBJ1-1, with a possible D match to TRBD1 (6 bases). V lost 4 bases, J lost 6 bases, and 18 bases lay in between. In germline, CDR1 is SGHTA, CDR2 FQGTGA. The CDR3 extends over 15 amino acids. Here the CDR3 reads CASSSHRGGSAEAFF. The CDR3 nucleotides are TGTGCCAGCAGCTCACATAGGGGGGGATCCGCTGAAGCTTTCTTT.

V gene TRBV3-1 (or the pseudogene TRBV3-2) combines with J gene TRBJ2-2; TRBD1 matches at 9 bases. Unmatched junction bases numbered 3, after V lost 5 bases and J lost 2 bases. The CDR3 has 15 residues. The germline gives CDR1 LGHDT, CDR2 YNNKEL (reference sequence). The DNA for the CDR3 is TGTGCCAGCAGCGCGGACAGGGGTAACACCGGGGAGCTGTTTTTT. This sequence encodes CASSADRGNTGELFF.

V is TRBV29-1 and J is TRBJ1-1, with a possible D match to TRBD1 (5 bases). This CDR3 is built from 12 residues. Germline assignment: CDR1 SQVTM and CDR2 ANQGSEA. The CDR3 region is CTIVWGQGEAFF. The CDR3 DNA reads as TGCACCATCGTGTGGGGTCAGGGTGAAGCTTTCTTT.

This rearrangement joins TRBV6-5 to TRBJ2-7; TRBD1 aligns across 7 bases. Germline trimming cut 8 bases from V and 2 bases from J; bases unmatched to any gene: 9. This CDR3 is built from 14 residues. Germline values: CDR1 MNHEY, CDR2 SVGAGI. The chain's CDR3 is CASSSGGSTYEQYF. The CDR3 bases are TGTGCCAGCTCTTCAGGGGGTAGTACCTACGAGCAGTACTTC.

The chain joins TRBV5-1 to TRBJ1-2; 7 bases align to TRBD1. Germline trimming cut 6 bases from V and 2 bases from J; bases unmatched to any gene: 4. CDR3 length: 13 amino acids. Germline lookup yields CDR1 SGHRS and CDR2 YFSETQ. Here the CDR3 reads CASKEGANYGYTF. Here the CDR3 DNA reads TGCGCCAGCAAAGAGGGGGCGAACTATGGCTACACCTTC.

This rearrangement joins TRBV28 to TRBJ1-4; a weak D match, TRBD1 (5 bases). Trimming left V 5 bases short and J 4 bases short, with 14 bases between. The germline V gene has CDR1 MDHEN and CDR2 SYDVKM. The CDR3 consists of 15 residues. The CDR3 DNA follows: TGTGCCAGCAGTCCCAGACAGTCTGGTAATGAAAAACTGTTTTTT. This gives the protein CASSPRQSGNEKLFF.